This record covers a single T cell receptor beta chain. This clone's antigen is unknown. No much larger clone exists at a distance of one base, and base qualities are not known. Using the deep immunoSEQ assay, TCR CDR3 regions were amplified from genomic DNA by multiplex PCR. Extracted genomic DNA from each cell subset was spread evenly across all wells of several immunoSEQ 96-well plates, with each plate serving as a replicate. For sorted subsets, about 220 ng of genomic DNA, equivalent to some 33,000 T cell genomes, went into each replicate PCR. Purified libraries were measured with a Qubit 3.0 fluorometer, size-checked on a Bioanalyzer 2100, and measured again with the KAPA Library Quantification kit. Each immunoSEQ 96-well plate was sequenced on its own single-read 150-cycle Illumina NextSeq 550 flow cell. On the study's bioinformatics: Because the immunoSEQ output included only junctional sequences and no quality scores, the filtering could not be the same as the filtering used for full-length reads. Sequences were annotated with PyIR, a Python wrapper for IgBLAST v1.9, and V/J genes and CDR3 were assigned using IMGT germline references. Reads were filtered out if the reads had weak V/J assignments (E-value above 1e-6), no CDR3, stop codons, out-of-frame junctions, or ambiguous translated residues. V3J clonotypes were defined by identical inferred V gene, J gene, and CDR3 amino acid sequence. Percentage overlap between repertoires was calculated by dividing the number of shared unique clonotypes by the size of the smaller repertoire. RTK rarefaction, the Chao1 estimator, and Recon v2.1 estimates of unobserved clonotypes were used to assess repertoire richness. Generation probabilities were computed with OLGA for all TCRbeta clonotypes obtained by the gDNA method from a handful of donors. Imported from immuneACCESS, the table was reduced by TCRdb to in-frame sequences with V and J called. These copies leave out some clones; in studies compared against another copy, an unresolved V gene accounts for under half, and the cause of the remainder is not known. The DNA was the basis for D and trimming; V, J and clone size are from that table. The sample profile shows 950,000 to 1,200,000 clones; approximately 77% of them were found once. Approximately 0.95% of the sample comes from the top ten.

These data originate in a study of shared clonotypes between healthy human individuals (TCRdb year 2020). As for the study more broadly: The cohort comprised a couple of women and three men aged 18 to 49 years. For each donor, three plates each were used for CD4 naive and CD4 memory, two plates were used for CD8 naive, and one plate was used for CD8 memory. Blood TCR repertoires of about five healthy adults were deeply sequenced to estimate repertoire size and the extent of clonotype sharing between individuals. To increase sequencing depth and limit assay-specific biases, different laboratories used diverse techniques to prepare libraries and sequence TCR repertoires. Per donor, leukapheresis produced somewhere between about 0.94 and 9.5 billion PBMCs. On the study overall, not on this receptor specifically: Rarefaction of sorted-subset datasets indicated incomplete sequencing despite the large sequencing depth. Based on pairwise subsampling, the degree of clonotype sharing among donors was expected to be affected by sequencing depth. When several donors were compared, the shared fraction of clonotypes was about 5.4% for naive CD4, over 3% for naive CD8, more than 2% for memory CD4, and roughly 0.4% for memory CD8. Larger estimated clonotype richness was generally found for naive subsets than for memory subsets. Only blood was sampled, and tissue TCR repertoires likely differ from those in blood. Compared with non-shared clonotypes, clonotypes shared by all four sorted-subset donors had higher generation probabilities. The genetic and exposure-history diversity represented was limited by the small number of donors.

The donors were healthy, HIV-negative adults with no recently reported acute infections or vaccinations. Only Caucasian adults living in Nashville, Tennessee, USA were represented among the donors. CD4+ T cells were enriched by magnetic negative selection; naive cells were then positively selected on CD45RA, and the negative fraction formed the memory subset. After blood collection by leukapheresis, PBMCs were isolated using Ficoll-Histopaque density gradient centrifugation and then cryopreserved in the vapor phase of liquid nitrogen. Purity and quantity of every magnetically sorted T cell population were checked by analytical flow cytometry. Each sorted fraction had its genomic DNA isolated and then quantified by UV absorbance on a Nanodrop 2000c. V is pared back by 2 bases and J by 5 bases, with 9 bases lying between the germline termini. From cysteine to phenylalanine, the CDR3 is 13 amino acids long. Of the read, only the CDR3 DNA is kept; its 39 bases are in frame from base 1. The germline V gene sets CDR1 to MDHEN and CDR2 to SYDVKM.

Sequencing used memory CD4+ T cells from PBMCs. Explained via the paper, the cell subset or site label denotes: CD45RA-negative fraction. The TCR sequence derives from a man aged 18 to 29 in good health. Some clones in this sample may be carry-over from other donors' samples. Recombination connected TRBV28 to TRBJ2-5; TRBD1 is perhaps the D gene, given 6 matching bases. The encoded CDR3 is CASSLTGKETQYF. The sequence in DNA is TGTGCCAGCAGTTTAACAGGGAAGGAGACCCAGTACTTC.